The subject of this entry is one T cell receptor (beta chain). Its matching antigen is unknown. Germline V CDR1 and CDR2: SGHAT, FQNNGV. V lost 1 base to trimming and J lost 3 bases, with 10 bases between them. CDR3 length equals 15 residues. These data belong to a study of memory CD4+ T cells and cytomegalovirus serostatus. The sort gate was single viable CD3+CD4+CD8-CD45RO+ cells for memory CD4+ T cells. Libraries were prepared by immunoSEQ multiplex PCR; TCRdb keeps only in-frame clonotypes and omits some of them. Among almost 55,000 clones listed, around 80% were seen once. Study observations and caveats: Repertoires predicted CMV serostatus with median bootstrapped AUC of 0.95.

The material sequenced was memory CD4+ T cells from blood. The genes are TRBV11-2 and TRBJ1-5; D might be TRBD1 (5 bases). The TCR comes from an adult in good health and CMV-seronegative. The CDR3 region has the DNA TGTGCCAGCAGCTTAGCTGGAGGGGCCAATCAGCCCCAGCATTTT. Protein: CASSLAGGANQPQHF.